The rows below give T cell receptor beta chains drawn from one sample of a study of shared clonotypes between healthy human individuals. The table came from immunoSEQ multiplex PCR; TCRdb's copy has only in-frame clones and leaves some out. Here the sample spans some 450,000 clones, roughly three quarters being singletons. What was sequenced was PBMCs. These receptors were collected from a woman in her thirties or forties in good health. Some clones in this sample may be carry-over from other donors' samples. Each CDR3 is given with its conserved first and last residue. D genes are given only for firm matches. Not all rows give a size; the values are once, few, many and, for expanded clones, a class.

j_gene	v_gene	d_gene	abundance	CDR3aa	CDR3nt
TRBJ2-3	TRBV5-1	NA	NA	CASRPTGDYTDTQYF	TGCGCCAGCAGACCAACAGGGGACTACACAGATACGCAGTATTTT
TRBJ2-7	TRBV7-6	NA	NA	CASTPSFSSYEQYF	TGTGCCAGCACCCCATCCTTCTCGAGCTACGAGCAGTACTTC
TRBJ1-2	TRBV7-9	NA	NA	CASSREDVSGYTF	TGTGCCAGCAGCCGAGAAGACGTCTCTGGCTACACCTTC
TRBJ2-7	TRBV11-2	TRBD2	NA	CASSLGGTSGFYEQYF	TGTGCCAGCAGCTTAGGGGGGACTAGCGGTTTCTACGAGCAGTACTTC
TRBJ2-7	TRBV6-5	NA	NA	CASRRKGEQYF	TGTGCCAGCCGCCGGAAGGGCGAGCAGTACTTC
TRBJ2-2	TRBV5-1	NA	NA	CASRSQDSNTGELFF	TGCGCCAGCAGATCGCAGGACAGCAACACCGGGGAGCTGTTTTTT
TRBJ2-1	TRBV5-1	NA	NA	CASSLAGRSVEQFF	TGCGCCAGCAGCTTGGCCGGGAGAAGTGTTGAGCAGTTCTTC
TRBJ2-7	TRBV11-3	NA	NA	CASSPPWRDGPTYEQYF	TGTGCCAGCAGCCCCCCATGGCGGGATGGGCCGACCTACGAGCAGTACTTC
TRBJ2-2	TRBV7-3	NA	NA	CASRPPGSDGELFF	TGTGCCAGCAGGCCCCCAGGGTCGGACGGGGAGCTGTTTTTT
TRBJ1-2	TRBV28	NA	medium-sized	CASSNSVGEGTF	NA
TRBJ1-2	TRBV28	NA	NA	CASTLGGYGYTF	TGTGCCAGCACCCTGGGAGGGTATGGCTACACCTTC
TRBJ2-7	TRBV21-1	NA	NA	CASSKGGQFYEQYF	TGTGCCAGCAGCAAAGGGGGACAGTTCTACGAGCAGTACTTC
TRBJ2-1	TRBV11-3	TRBD1	NA	CASSPGTGEAEQFF	TGTGCCAGCAGCCCTGGGACAGGGGAGGCTGAGCAGTTCTTC